Below, one T cell receptor (beta chain) is given with its context. Its antigen is still unknown. The data were taken from a study of T cells in localized non-small cell lung cancer. Produced via immunoSEQ multiplex PCR; TCRdb's table is partial and in-frame only. The sample lists under 55,000 clones, around 81% seen once, with roughly 4% in the top ten. V was shortened by 8 bases and J by 6 bases, with 13 bases between the two germline ends. Germline V gene sequence: CDR1 MNHNS, CDR2 SASEGT. The CDR3 consists of 13 residues. Study-wide points: Appearances in adjacent lung were noted for a median roughly 50 of the top 100 tumor clones. An association was observed between higher blood T cell density and longer overall survival.

This specimen was PBMCs, taken before any cancer treatment. V and J are TRBV6-1 and TRBJ1-4; TRBD1 is a possible D gene (6 bases). The origin of this receptor is a woman aged 35 to 70 with stage II lung adenocarcinoma. CDR3 in DNA: TGTGCCAGCCTAGGGGCAGGGGATGAAAAACTGTTTTTT. Its translation: CASLGAGDEKLFF.